This TCR beta chain derives from a study of cytomegalovirus exposure and HLA in healthy donors. Germline loops: CDR1 SGDLS, CDR2 YYNGEE. The CDR3 is 14 residues long. V dropped 2 bases and J dropped 3; count of bases not matched to a gene: 4. A single count supports this clone. Researchers ran the PCR with 60 Vbeta and 13 Jbeta primers. Clones were sequenced by immunoSEQ multiplex PCR, and TCRdb holds only the in-frame ones, with some missing. Of some 130,000 clones in the sample, about 80% were seen once. Sequenced material: PBMCs. The chain recombines TRBV9 with TRBJ2-7; 8 bases agree with TRBD2. This TCR derives from a man aged 30 to 39 in good health and CMV-seronegative. DNA for the CDR3: TGTGCCAGCAGCGTTTCCAGCGGGGGCTACGAGCAGTACTTC. Its protein is CASSVSSGGYEQYF.